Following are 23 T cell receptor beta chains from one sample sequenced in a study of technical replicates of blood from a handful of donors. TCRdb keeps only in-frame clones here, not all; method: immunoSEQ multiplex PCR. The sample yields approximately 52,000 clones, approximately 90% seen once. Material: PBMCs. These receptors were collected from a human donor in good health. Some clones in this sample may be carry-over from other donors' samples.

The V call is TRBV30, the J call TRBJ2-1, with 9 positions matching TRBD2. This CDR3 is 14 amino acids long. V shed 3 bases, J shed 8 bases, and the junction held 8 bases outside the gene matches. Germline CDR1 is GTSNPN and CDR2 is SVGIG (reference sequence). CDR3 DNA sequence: TGTGCCTGGAGAGTCGGGGTAGCGGGAGATGAGCAGTTCTTC. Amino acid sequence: CAWRVGVAGDEQFF.

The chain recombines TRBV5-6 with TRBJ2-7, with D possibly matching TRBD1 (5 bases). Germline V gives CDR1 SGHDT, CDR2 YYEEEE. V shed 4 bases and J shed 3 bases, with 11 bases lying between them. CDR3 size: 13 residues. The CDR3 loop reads CASSLYQGYEQYF. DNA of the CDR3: TGTGCCAGCAGCCTATACCAGGGCTACGAGCAGTACTTC.

CDR3 sequence (DNA): TGTGCCAGCATCCCGGGACAGGGGTATGGAAAGACCCAGTACTTC. Amino acids: CASIPGQGYGKTQYF. The chain links TRBV2 to TRBJ2-5, with 10 positions matching TRBD1. Germline loops: CDR1 SNHLY, CDR2 FYNNEI. CDR3 length: 15 amino acids. After removal of 7 bases from V and 6 bases from J, the junction contained 11 bases not matched to a gene.

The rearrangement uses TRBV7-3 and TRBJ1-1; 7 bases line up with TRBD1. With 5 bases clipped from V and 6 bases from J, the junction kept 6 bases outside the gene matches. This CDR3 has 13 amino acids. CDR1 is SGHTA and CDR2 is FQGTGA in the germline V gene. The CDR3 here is CASSTDRASEAFF. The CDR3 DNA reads TGTGCCAGCAGCACTGACAGGGCCTCTGAAGCTTTCTTT.

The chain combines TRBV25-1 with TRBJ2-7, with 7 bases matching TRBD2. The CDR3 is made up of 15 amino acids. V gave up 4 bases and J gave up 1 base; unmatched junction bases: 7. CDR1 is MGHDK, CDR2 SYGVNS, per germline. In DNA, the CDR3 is TGTGCCAGCAGTGGGGCAGCGGGGAATTCCTACGAGCAGTACTTC. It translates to CASSGAAGNSYEQYF.

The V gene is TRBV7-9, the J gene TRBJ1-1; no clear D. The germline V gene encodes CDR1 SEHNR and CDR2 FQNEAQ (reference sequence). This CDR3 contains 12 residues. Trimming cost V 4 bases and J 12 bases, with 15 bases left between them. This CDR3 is CASSSEAPGTFF. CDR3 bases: TGTGCCAGCAGCTCCGAGGCCCCCGGGACTTTCTTT.

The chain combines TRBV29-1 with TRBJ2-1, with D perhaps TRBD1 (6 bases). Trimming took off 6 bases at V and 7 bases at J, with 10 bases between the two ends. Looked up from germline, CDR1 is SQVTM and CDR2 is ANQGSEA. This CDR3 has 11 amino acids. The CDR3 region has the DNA TGCAGCGTGGGAACAGGGAATGAGCAGTTCTTC. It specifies CSVGTGNEQFF.

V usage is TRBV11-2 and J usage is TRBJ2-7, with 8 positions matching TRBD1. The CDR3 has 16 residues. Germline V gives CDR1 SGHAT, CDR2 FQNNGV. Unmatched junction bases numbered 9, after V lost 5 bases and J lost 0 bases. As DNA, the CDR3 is TGTGCCAGCAGCGGCTCGACAGGGGTAAGCTCCTACGAGCAGTACTTC. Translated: CASSGSTGVSSYEQYF. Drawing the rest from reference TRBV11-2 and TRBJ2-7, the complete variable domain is EAGVAQSPRYKIIEKRQSVAFWCNPISGHATLYWYQQILGQGPKLLIQFQNNGVVDDSQLPKDRFSAERLKGVDSTLKIQPAKLEDSAVYLCASSGSTGVSSYEQYFGPGTRLTVT.

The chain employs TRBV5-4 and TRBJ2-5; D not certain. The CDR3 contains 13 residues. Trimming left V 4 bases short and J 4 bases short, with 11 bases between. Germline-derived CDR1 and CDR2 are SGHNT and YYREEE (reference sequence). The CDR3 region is CASSPGVRETQYF. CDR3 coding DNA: TGTGCCAGCAGCCCAGGCGTCAGAGAGACCCAGTACTTC.

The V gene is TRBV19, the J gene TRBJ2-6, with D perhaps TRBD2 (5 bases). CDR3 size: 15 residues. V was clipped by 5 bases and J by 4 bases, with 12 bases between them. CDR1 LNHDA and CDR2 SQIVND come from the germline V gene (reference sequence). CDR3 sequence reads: CASSLAGGGANVLTF. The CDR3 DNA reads TGTGCCAGTAGTCTAGCAGGAGGCGGGGCCAACGTCCTGACTTTC.

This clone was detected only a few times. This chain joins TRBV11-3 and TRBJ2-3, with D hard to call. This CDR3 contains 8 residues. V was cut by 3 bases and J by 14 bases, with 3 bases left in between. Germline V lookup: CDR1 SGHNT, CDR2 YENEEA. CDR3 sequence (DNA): TGTGCCAGCAGCTTTAGGTATTTT. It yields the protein CASSFRYF.

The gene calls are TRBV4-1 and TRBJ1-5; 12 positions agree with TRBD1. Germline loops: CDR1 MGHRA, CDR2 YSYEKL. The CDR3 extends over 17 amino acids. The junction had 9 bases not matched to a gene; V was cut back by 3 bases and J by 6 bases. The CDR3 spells CASSQMLGQGAGQPQHF. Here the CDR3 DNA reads TGCGCCAGCAGCCAGATGCTGGGACAGGGGGCTGGTCAGCCCCAGCATTTT.

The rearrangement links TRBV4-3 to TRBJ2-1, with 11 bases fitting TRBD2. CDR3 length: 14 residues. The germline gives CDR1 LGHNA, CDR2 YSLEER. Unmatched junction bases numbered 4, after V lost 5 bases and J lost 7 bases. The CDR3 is CASSFRLAGNEQFF. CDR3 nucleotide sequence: TGCGCCAGCAGCTTCAGACTAGCGGGGAATGAGCAGTTCTTC.

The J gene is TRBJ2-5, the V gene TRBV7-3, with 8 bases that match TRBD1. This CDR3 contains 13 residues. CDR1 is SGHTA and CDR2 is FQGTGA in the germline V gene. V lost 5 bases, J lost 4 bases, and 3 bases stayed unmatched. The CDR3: CASSTTGGETQYF. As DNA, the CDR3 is TGTGCCAGCAGCACAACAGGGGGAGAGACCCAGTACTTC.

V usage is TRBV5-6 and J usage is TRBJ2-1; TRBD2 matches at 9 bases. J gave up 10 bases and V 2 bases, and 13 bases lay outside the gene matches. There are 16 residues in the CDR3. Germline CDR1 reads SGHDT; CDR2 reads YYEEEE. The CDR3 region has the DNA TGTGCCAGCAGCTTTCCCCCGACTAGCGGTTTTCGGGAGCAGTTCTTC. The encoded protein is CASSFPPTSGFREQFF.

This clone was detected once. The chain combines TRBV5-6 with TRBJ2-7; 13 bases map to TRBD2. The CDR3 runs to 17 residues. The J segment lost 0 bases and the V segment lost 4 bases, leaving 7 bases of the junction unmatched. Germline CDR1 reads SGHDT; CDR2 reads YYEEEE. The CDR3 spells CASSRRRLAGGSYEQYF. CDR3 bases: TGTGCCAGCAGCCGGAGGAGACTAGCGGGAGGCTCCTACGAGCAGTACTTC.

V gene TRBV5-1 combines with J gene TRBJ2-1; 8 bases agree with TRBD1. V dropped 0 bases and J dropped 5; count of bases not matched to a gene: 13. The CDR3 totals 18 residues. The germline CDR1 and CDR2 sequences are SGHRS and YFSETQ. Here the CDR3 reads CASSLEGTGPPHDNEQFF. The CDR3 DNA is TGCGCCAGCAGCTTGGAGGGGACAGGCCCGCCTCATGACAATGAGCAGTTCTTC.

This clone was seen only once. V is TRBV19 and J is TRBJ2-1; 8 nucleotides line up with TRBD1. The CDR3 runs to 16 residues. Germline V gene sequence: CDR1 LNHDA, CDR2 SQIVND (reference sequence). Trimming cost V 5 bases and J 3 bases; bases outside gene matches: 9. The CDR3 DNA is TGTGCCAGTAGTTATGACAGGGGTGGGGACTACAATGAGCAGTTCTTC. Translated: CASSYDRGGDYNEQFF.

The CDR3 reads CAWSVGRGTGELFF. Written as DNA, the CDR3 is TGTGCCTGGTCGGTCGGGAGGGGCACCGGGGAGCTGTTTTTT. V gene TRBV30 combines with J gene TRBJ2-2, with 8 bases lining up with TRBD2. The germline V gene encodes CDR1 GTSNPN and CDR2 SVGIG (reference sequence). The CDR3 has 14 residues. The J segment lost 4 bases and the V segment lost 5 bases, leaving 6 bases of the junction unmatched.

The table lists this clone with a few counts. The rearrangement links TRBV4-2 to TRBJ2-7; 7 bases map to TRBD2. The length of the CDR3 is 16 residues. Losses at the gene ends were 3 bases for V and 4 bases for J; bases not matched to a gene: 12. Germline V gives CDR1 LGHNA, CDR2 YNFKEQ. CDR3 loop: CASSQGTSAEGYEQYF. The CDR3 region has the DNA TGTGCCAGCAGCCAGGGTACTAGCGCCGAGGGGTACGAGCAGTACTTC.

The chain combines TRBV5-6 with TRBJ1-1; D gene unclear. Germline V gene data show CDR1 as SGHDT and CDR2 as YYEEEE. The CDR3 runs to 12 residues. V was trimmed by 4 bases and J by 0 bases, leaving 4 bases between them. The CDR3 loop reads CASSRVNTEAFF. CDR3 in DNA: TGTGCCAGCAGCCGGGTGAACACTGAAGCTTTCTTT.

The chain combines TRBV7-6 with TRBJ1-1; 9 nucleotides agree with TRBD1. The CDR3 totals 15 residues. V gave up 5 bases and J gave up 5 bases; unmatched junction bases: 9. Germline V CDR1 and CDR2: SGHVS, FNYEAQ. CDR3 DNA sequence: TGTGCCAGCAGCCCTCGGACAGGGGTAGGGACTGAAGCTTTCTTT. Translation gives CASSPRTGVGTEAFF.

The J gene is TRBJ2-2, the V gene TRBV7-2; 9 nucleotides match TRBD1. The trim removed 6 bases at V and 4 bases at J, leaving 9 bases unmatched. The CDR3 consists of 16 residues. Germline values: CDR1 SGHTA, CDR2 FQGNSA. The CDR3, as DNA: TGTGCCAGCAGTTACTCCGGGACAGGGTTCACCGGGGAGCTGTTTTTT. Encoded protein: CASSYSGTGFTGELFF.